This entry lists 29 T cell receptor beta chains sequenced from one sample in a study of vaccination and CD4 T cells after COVID-19. The treatment denotes: approximately nine-day PBMC culture with coronavirus spike peptide pools or control peptides (ViraFEST assay). Their specific antigens are unknown. Sequenced with the Oncomine TCR Beta short-read assay was DNA taken from cultured CD4+ T cells. Using its own MiXCR run on the PCR reads, TCRdb lists one record per CDR3 protein. The table lists about 19,000 distinct CDR3 sequences, approximately 50% of them singletons, with 6.5% to 8.5% in the top ten. The material sequenced was CD4+ T cells from blood, cultured in vitro. Receptor source: a human donor who had recovered from COVID-19.

The chain has TRBV6-1 and TRBJ2-7; 7 bases match TRBD1. Germline CDR1 MNHNS, CDR2 SASEGT. V lost 5 bases, J lost 0 bases, and 7 bases stayed unmatched. The CDR3 runs 15 residues. CDR3 loop: CASSPPGQSSYEQYF. In nucleotides, the CDR3 is TGTGCCAGCAGTCCTCCGGGACAGAGCTCCTACGAGCAGTACTTC.

This clonotype was detected only once. The chain uses TRBV5-1 and TRBJ1-2; TRBD1 matches at 11 bases. CDR1 SGHRS and CDR2 YFSETQ come from the germline V gene. V shed 0 bases, J shed 8 bases, and the junction held 6 bases outside the gene matches. CDR3 length: 15 residues. For the CDR3, the DNA is TGCGCCAGCAGCTTGGATGGGGACAGGGGGGTAGGCTACACCTTC. Residues: CASSLDGDRGVGYTF.

In this sample, this clonotype turned up a few times. V and J are TRBV7-9 and TRBJ1-5, with D possibly matching TRBD1 (6 bases). Deletions cut 3 bases from V and 11 bases from J, with 14 bases between. Germline values: CDR1 SEHNR, CDR2 FQNEAQ (reference sequence). The CDR3 length is 13 residues. CDR3 sequence: CASSFRGAEAQHF. The CDR3 DNA is TGTGCCAGCAGCTTTCGGGGGGCAGAGGCCCAGCATTTT.

The V and J genes are TRBV5-1 and TRBJ1-2; TRBD1 might be the D (5 bases). The CDR3 is 14 amino acids. V lost 5 bases, J lost 4 bases, and 15 bases lay in between. Germline CDR1 reads SGHRS; CDR2 reads YFSETQ. The CDR3 region has the DNA TGCGCCAGCAGGGGACTCCCGGGGACCTATGGCTACACCTTC. Its translation: CASRGLPGTYGYTF.

This clonotype was counted between two and nine times. This sequence joins TRBV6-5 and TRBJ2-3; 10 bases align to TRBD1. Germline loops: CDR1 MNHEY, CDR2 SVGAGI. The CDR3 spans 16 residues. Germline trimming cut 4 bases from V and 1 base from J; bases unmatched to any gene: 5. The CDR3 DNA is TGTGCCAGCAGTTCCCCCGGGACAGGGGGCACAGATACGCAGTATTTT. Translation: CASSSPGTGGTDTQYF.

This CDR3 is CASSPGQASYEQYF. CDR3 nucleotides: TGTGCCAGCAGCCCTGGACAGGCGTCCTACGAGCAGTACTTC. The chain joins TRBV11-1 to TRBJ2-7; 7 bases line up with TRBD1. The CDR3 totals 14 residues. CDR1 is SGHAT and CDR2 is FQDESV in the germline V gene (reference sequence). V lost 5 bases and J lost 1; bases outside the gene matches: 5.

The gene calls are TRBV20-1 and TRBJ2-1, with 11 bases fitting TRBD2. Germline lookup yields CDR1 DFQATT and CDR2 SNEGSKA (reference sequence). This CDR3 has 14 residues. The ends lost 3 bases at V and 10 bases at J; junction bases unmatched: 8. Here the CDR3 DNA reads TGCAGTGCTAGTCACGGGACTAGCGGACTAGAGCAGTTCTTC. Its translation: CSASHGTSGLEQFF.

This chain links TRBV7-6 with TRBJ1-3; TRBD1 matches at 8 bases. The CDR3 has 17 amino acids. CDR1 is SGHVS and CDR2 is FNYEAQ in the germline V gene. V lost 6 bases and J lost 3; bases outside the gene matches: 13. For the CDR3, the DNA is TGTGCCAGCAGGTCAGGGGGGCAGGGGGCGAGTGGAAACACCATATATTTT. Protein product: CASRSGGQGASGNTIYF.

The chain couples TRBV19 to TRBJ1-1; D ambiguous. This CDR3 contains 15 residues. Per germline, CDR1 LNHDA and CDR2 SQIVND (reference sequence). Trimming removed 5 bases at V and 3 bases at J, with 16 bases between. CDR3 protein: CASSQKAGIDTEAFF. The CDR3 coding sequence is TGTGCCAGTAGTCAAAAGGCGGGGATAGACACTGAAGCTTTCTTT.

The chain combines TRBV6-1 with TRBJ1-1; 9 bases match TRBD1. This CDR3 region has 15 residues. The germline gives CDR1 MNHNS, CDR2 SASEGT. With V trimmed by 5 bases and J by 5 bases, 9 bases remained unmatched. CDR3 DNA: TGTGCCAGCAGTAAGAAGGGACAGGGTAGTACTGAAGCTTTCTTT. Translation: CASSKKGQGSTEAFF.

This clonotype has more than one count but fewer than ten. The chain is built from TRBV7-2 and TRBJ2-5; D gene unclear. The CDR3 loop spans 8 amino acids. Germline lookup yields CDR1 SGHTA and CDR2 FQGNSA. This chain's CDR3 is CVCETQYF. CDR3 nucleotide sequence: TGTGTCTGTGAGACCCAGTACTTC.

The rearrangement uses TRBV19 and TRBJ1-1; D is unresolved. Germline CDR1 LNHDA, CDR2 SQIVND (reference sequence). The CDR3 covers 13 residues. Trimming left V 2 bases short and J 0 bases short, with 4 bases between. The CDR3 loop reads CASSIQMNTEAFF. The CDR3 DNA sequence: TGTGCCAGTAGTATACAGATGAACACTGAAGCTTTCTTT.

This chain joins TRBV11-2 and TRBJ2-2, with D uncertain. This CDR3 is built from 14 residues. With 5 bases removed from V and 7 bases from J, the gap between germline ends came to 14 bases. The V gene's germline CDR1 is SGHAT and CDR2 FQNNGV. Written as DNA, the CDR3 is TGTGCCAGCAGCCCCGAAATTCGTATCGGGGAGCTGTTTTTT. This encodes CASSPEIRIGELFF. Variable domain in full (rest from reference TRBV11-2 and TRBJ2-2): EAGVAQSPRYKIIEKRQSVAFWCNPISGHATLYWYQQILGQGPKLLIQFQNNGVVDDSQLPKDRFSAERLKGVDSTLKIQPAKLEDSAVYLCASSPEIRIGELFFGEGSRLTVL.

This clonotype was seen a few times. The chain is built from TRBV11-2 and TRBJ2-7; no definite D call. V lost 1 base to trimming and J lost 1 base, with 11 bases between them. Per the germline V gene, CDR1 is SGHAT and CDR2 is FQNNGV. The CDR3 totals 15 residues. CDR3 protein: CASSLARLGSYEQYF. DNA for the CDR3: TGTGCCAGCAGCTTAGCCCGTCTGGGTTCCTACGAGCAGTACTTC.

This clonotype was seen a single time. The V call is TRBV7-2, the J call TRBJ2-3; D might be TRBD2 (6 bases). CDR1 and CDR2 from the germline V gene are SGHTA and FQGNSA. The CDR3 sequence is 15 residues long. With 6 bases removed from V and 0 bases from J, the gap between germline ends came to 13 bases. This chain's CDR3 is CASRPGGASTDTQYF. The DNA for the CDR3 is TGTGCCAGCAGGCCGGGCGGGGCTAGCACAGATACGCAGTATTTT.

This clonotype was detected only a few times. The chain links TRBV10-1 to TRBJ2-6; the match to TRBD1 covers 10 bases. V gave up 6 bases and J gave up 0 bases; unmatched junction bases: 5. The CDR3 covers 17 residues. Germline V gene sequence: CDR1 WNHNN, CDR2 SYGVQD (reference sequence). The CDR3 DNA is TGCGCCAGCAGCCCGGGGACAGGGGTCTCTGGGGCCAACGTCCTGACTTTC. The encoded protein is CASSPGTGVSGANVLTF.

This clonotype has just one count. The chain links TRBV2 to TRBJ2-2; TRBD1 matches at 8 bases. The J segment lost 2 bases and the V segment lost 6 bases, leaving 5 bases of the junction unmatched. CDR3 length equals 15 residues. Germline CDR1 and CDR2: SNHLY and FYNNEI. This chain's CDR3 is CASSLQGANTGELFF. The CDR3, as DNA: TGTGCCAGCAGCCTCCAGGGGGCTAACACCGGGGAGCTGTTTTTT.

This clonotype was counted a few times. The chain carries TRBV12-3 or TRBV12-4 and TRBJ1-1; D gene uncertain. CDR3 length: 13 residues. Trimming cost V 1 base and J 4 bases, with 7 bases left between them. The CDR3 loop is CASSLGGGTEAFF. CDR3 DNA: TGTGCCAGCAGTTTAGGAGGAGGCACTGAAGCTTTCTTT.

CDR3 in amino acids: CASSLVSGLGEQYF. CDR3 DNA sequence: TGCGCCAGCAGCTTGGTCTCGGGGTTGGGCGAGCAGTACTTC. The chain recombines TRBV5-1 with TRBJ2-7, with D possibly TRBD2 on 5 matching bases. Germline V gives CDR1 SGHRS, CDR2 YFSETQ. Trimming removed 0 bases from V and 6 bases from J, with 13 bases in between. The CDR3 has 14 residues.

This clonotype was observed a few times. As DNA, the CDR3 is TGCGCCAGCAGGGAGGACCGAGCGAAAAACTATGGCTACACCTTC. This encodes CASREDRAKNYGYTF. The chain combines TRBV5-1 with TRBJ1-2; no firm D call. Trimming removed 5 bases at V and 2 bases at J, with 16 bases between. The CDR3 runs to 15 residues. Germline CDR1 and CDR2: SGHRS and YFSETQ.

Note on this clonotype: Sequence at one end of the junction differs from germline and may be a read error. This chain links TRBV15 with TRBJ2-3, with D tentatively TRBD2 (7 bases). The CDR3 has 14 amino acids. Germline CDR1 is LNHNV and CDR2 is YYDKDF (reference sequence). The CDR3 DNA follows: TGTGCCACCCGAGGGGGGGGCCCCACAGTTACGCAGTATTTT. It encodes CATRGGGPTVTQYF.

The chain joins TRBV9 to TRBJ2-2, with D perhaps being TRBD1 or TRBD2 (7 bases each). CDR3 length equals 15 residues. V lost 4 bases, J lost 6 bases, and 16 bases lay in between. Germline-derived CDR1 and CDR2 are SGDLS and YYNGEE. CDR3 sequence reads: CASSPRQGGPGELFF. The CDR3 DNA reads TGTGCCAGCAGCCCGAGACAGGGAGGGCCCGGGGAGCTGTTTTTT.

This clonotype was counted only a few times. In DNA form, the CDR3 reads TGTGCCAGCAGCAAAGTCCTCAGGCCGACTCGCTCCACCTACGAGCAGTACTTC. Protein product: CASSKVLRPTRSTYEQYF. The chain employs TRBV21-1 and TRBJ2-7. TRBV21-1 is an annotated pseudogene. There are 18 residues in the CDR3.

The rearrangement uses TRBV6-5 and TRBJ2-1, with TRBD1 matching 7 bases. The germline V gene encodes CDR1 MNHEY and CDR2 SVGAGI. This CDR3 is 15 amino acids long. The V segment lost 0 bases and the J segment 6 bases; nucleotides outside the gene matches: 5. In DNA, the CDR3 is TGTGCCAGCAGTTACTCGTGGGACAGTCGCAATGAGCAGTTCTTC. It codes for CASSYSWDSRNEQFF.

This clonotype was seen a handful of times. This chain links TRBV7-8 with TRBJ1-3; D ambiguous. This CDR3 spans 15 amino acids. Trimming shortened V by 5 bases and J by 0 bases, and 11 bases separated the two germline ends. Germline V lookup: CDR1 SGHVS, CDR2 FQNEAQ. The CDR3 DNA sequence: TGTGCCAGCAGCGAAAGACATAGCTCTGGAAACACCATATATTTT. Protein product: CASSERHSSGNTIYF. The variable domain in full, completed from reference TRBV7-8 and TRBJ1-3, reads GAGVSQSPRYKVAKRGQDVALRCDPISGHVSLFWYQQALGQGPEFLTYFQNEAQLDKSGLPSDRFFAERPEGSVSTLKIQRTQQEDSAVYLCASSERHSSGNTIYFGEGSWLTVV.

Only a few counts were recorded for this clonotype. The chain links TRBV12-3 or TRBV12-4 to TRBJ1-5; maybe TRBD1 (6 bases). This CDR3 has 14 residues. V was clipped by 1 base and J by 2 bases, with 6 bases between them. CDR3 sequence reads: CASSLGTGNQPQHF. CDR3 DNA: TGTGCCAGCAGTTTAGGGACAGGCAATCAGCCCCAGCATTTT.

The V call is TRBV19, the J call TRBJ1-5, with D tentatively TRBD1 (5 bases). The CDR3 sequence is 17 residues long. CDR1 is LNHDA, CDR2 SQIVND, per germline (reference sequence). With 2 bases removed from V and 4 bases from J, the gap between germline ends came to 18 bases. DNA of the CDR3: TGTGCCAGTAGTATATCGGGGCAGTGGGAAGGGAATCAGCCCCAGCATTTT. Its protein is CASSISGQWEGNQPQHF.

The V call is TRBV12-3 or TRBV12-4, the J call TRBJ2-1, with a weak D call TRBD2 (6 bases). This CDR3 is built from 17 residues. V lost 4 bases and J 1 base, leaving 17 bases between the germline ends. CDR3 nucleotides: TGTGCCAGCAGTTCCCCGGCGGCTAGCGCTTCCTACAATGAGCAGTTCTTC. Encoded protein: CASSSPAASASYNEQFF.

CDR3 sequence: CSARERLPGTLNSNQPQHF. Here the CDR3 DNA reads TGCAGTGCTAGAGAACGCTTGCCAGGAACACTAAATAGCAATCAGCCCCAGCATTTT. The chain combines TRBV20-1 with TRBJ1-5; D is uncertain. The CDR3 covers 19 residues. Germline lookup yields CDR1 DFQATT and CDR2 SNEGSKA (reference sequence). Trimming pared 0 bases from V and 0 bases from J, leaving 21 bases between.